The 26 T cell receptor beta chains below all came from one sample that was sequenced in a study of T-cell reconstitution after alpha-beta-depleted transplantation in children (dated by TCRdb to about 2016). Library prep was done by PCR. The sample was run on an Illumina HiSeq 2500. TCR library preparation used molecular barcoding, with unique molecular identifiers applied to normalize quantification of the TCRbeta repertoire. TCRdb ran its own pipeline on the public reads, namely fastp trimming at Q25 and MiXCR clone calling, and kept in-frame beta chains. Each entry merges the rows of one CDR3 protein and shows their most common DNA and genes. This sample comprises around 380,000 distinct CDR3 sequences, about a tenth of them detected only once. 4.5% to 6% of the sample is taken by the ten largest. Source: PBMCs from the stem cell graft donor, taken from the stem cell graft. All receptors come from a human donor who donated a stem cell graft to a child with acute myeloid leukemia.

Turning to this clonotype: This may come from a read error, since a much larger clone is one base off. The V call is TRBV29-1, the J call TRBJ2-1; D uncertain. In germline, CDR1 is SQVTM, CDR2 ANQGSEA. The CDR3 has 12 residues. The CDR3 here is CSVYSSSNEQFF. The CDR3 DNA reads as TGCAGCGTATATAGCTCCTCCAATGAGCAGTTCTTC.

The chain employs TRBV12-3 or TRBV12-4 and TRBJ2-1, with D tentatively TRBD2 (5 bases). The CDR3 has 14 residues. The ends were cut back, 8 bases at V and 2 bases at J, with 13 bases in the middle. The CDR3 DNA sequence: TGTGCCAGCCTCCCCAGCGGAGCCTACAATGAGCAGTTCTTC. Protein sequence: CASLPSGAYNEQFF.

This clonotype has more than one count but fewer than ten. V is TRBV2 and J is TRBJ2-7; TRBD1 agrees at 7 bases. The trim removed 5 bases at V and 5 bases at J, leaving 6 bases unmatched. Germline assignment: CDR1 SNHLY and CDR2 FYNNEI. The CDR3 is made up of 13 amino acids. The CDR3 region has the DNA TGTGCCAGCAGTACCGACAGGGACGACGAGCAGTACTTC. It translates to CASSTDRDDEQYF.

The rearrangement uses TRBV20-1 and TRBJ2-3; TRBD2 aligns across 7 bases. Unmatched junction bases numbered 3, after V lost 0 bases and J lost 0 bases. Looked up from germline, CDR1 is DFQATT and CDR2 is SNEGSKA (reference sequence). The CDR3 contains 15 residues. The CDR3 reads CSAREGGSSTDTQYF. CDR3 coding DNA: TGCAGTGCTAGAGAGGGCGGGAGTAGCACAGATACGCAGTATTTT.

This clonotype has a handful of counts. J is TRBJ2-1 and V is TRBV7-9; 7 bases are shared with TRBD1. The CDR3 consists of 14 residues. Looked up from germline, CDR1 is SEHNR and CDR2 is FQNEAQ (reference sequence). After removal of 4 bases from V and 5 bases from J, the junction contained 5 bases not matched to a gene. For the CDR3, the DNA is TGTGCCAGCAGCTCACAGGGGATTGACAATGAGCAGTTCTTC. It specifies CASSSQGIDNEQFF.

In regard to this clonotype: Compared with germline, one end of the junction differs, possibly owing to a read error. The chain couples TRBV5-6 to TRBJ2-6; 9 bases line up with TRBD1. The CDR3 extends over 19 amino acids. Germline V gene lookup returns CDR1 SGHDT and CDR2 YYEEEE. The CDR3 DNA follows: TGTGCCAGCAGCTTGGTTGCTGGGACAGGGATTTCTGGGGCCAACGGCCTGACTTTC. It is translated as CASSLVAGTGISGANGLTF. The variable domain in full, completed from reference TRBV5-6 and TRBJ2-6, reads DAGVTQSPTHLIKTRGQQVTLRCSPKSGHDTVSWYQQALGQGPQFIFQYYEEEERQRGNFPDRFSGHQFPNYSSELNVNALLLGDSALYLCASSLVAGTGISGANGLTFGAGSRLTVL.

This clonotype came up a few times. The chain is built from TRBV20-1 and TRBJ2-3; the D is unclear. The V end was cut by 2 bases, the J end by 7 bases, with 7 bases between. The CDR3 is made up of 11 amino acids. The germline gives CDR1 DFQATT, CDR2 SNEGSKA (reference sequence). CDR3 loop: CSARQSNTQYF. Written as DNA, the CDR3 is TGCAGTGCTAGACAGTCAAATACGCAGTATTTT.

In its sample, this clonotype was seen a few times. V gene TRBV14 combines with J gene TRBJ2-1; D unresolved. CDR3 length: 13 amino acids. V lost 0 bases and J lost 3, with 3 bases in between. Germline CDR1 and CDR2: SGHDN and FVKESK. Here the CDR3 DNA reads TGTGCCAGCAGCCAAGAACTCTACAATGAGCAGTTCTTC. Its protein is CASSQELYNEQFF. Supplemented by reference TRBV14 and TRBJ2-1, the full variable domain reads EAGVTQFPSHSVIEKGQTVTLRCDPISGHDNLYWYRRVMGKEIKFLLHFVKESKQDESGMPNNRFLAERTGGTYSTLKVQPAELEDSGVYFCASSQELYNEQFFGPGTRLTVL.

This chain joins TRBV9 and TRBJ2-7; TRBD1 aligns across 7 bases. Trimming removed 0 bases from V and 3 bases from J; junction bases left unmatched: 6. Germline CDR1 and CDR2: SGDLS and YYNGEE. CDR3 size: 15 residues. The CDR3 DNA reads as TGTGCCAGCAGCGTAGCCTCGACAGGGTTCTACGAGCAGTACTTC. This translates into CASSVASTGFYEQYF. Based on the CDR3 plus reference TRBV9 and TRBJ2-7, the full variable domain is DSGVTQTPKHLITATGQRVTLRCSPRSGDLSVYWYQQSLDQGLQFLIQYYNGEERAKGNILERFSAQQFPDLHSELNLSSLELGDSALYFCASSVASTGFYEQYFGPGTRLTVT.

This clonotype occurred a few times. The chain carries TRBV20-1 and TRBJ2-2; 15 nucleotides agree with TRBD2. The V and J ends lost 6 bases and 7 bases, in that order; junction bases with no gene match: 9. The germline V gene encodes CDR1 DFQATT and CDR2 SNEGSKA (reference sequence). The CDR3 contains 16 residues. The CDR3 protein is CSATRTSGGAGGELFF. The CDR3 DNA follows: TGCAGTGCCACTCGGACTAGCGGGGGGGCTGGCGGGGAGCTGTTTTTT.

The sample holds a few counts of this clonotype. The rearrangement uses TRBV6-5 and TRBJ2-5; D may be TRBD1 or TRBD2 (5 bases each). The CDR3 extends over 14 amino acids. The V end lost 2 bases, the J end lost 6 bases, and 13 bases lay between the germline ends. CDR1 and CDR2 (germline): MNHEY, SVGAGI. Here the CDR3 DNA reads TGTGCCAGCAGTTACGTTTCGGGGCGACAGACCCAGTACTTC. Translation: CASSYVSGRQTQYF.

This clonotype was detected only a few times. The V gene is TRBV29-1, the J gene TRBJ1-1, with 9 nucleotides matching TRBD1. Germline assignment: CDR1 SQVTM and CDR2 ANQGSEA. The CDR3 is made up of 15 amino acids. V dropped 4 bases and J dropped 2; count of bases not matched to a gene: 8. The CDR3 nucleotides are TGCAGCGTTGCACCGACAGGGGGTGGAAACACTGAAGCTTTCTTT. Protein product: CSVAPTGGGNTEAFF. Supplemented by reference TRBV29-1 and TRBJ1-1, the full variable domain reads SAVISQKPSRDICQRGTSLTIQCQVDSQVTMMFWYRQQPGQSLTLIATANQGSEATYESGFVIDKFPISRPNLTFSTLTVSNMSPEDSSIYLCSVAPTGGGNTEAFFGQGTRLTVV.

The chain employs TRBV20-1 and TRBJ2-3; 12 bases align to TRBD2. The germline V gene has CDR1 DFQATT and CDR2 SNEGSKA (reference sequence). J gave up 6 bases and V 6 bases, and 4 bases lay outside the gene matches. The CDR3 extends over 13 amino acids. The CDR3 is CSAPSGGADTQYF. In DNA, the CDR3 is TGCAGTGCCCCTAGCGGGGGGGCGGATACGCAGTATTTT.

Concerning this clonotype: The CDR3 ends on some other residue instead of the conserved phenylalanine or tryptophan, so this is likely a read error. The rearrangement joins TRBV4-3 to TRBJ2-1; 11 nucleotides line up with TRBD2. Germline V gene data show CDR1 as LGHNA and CDR2 as YSLEER. The CDR3 consists of 17 residues. V lost 1 base, J lost 1 base, and 3 bases stayed unmatched. This chain's CDR3 is CASSQVTSGSSYNEQFL. The CDR3 DNA reads TGCGCCAGCAGCCAAGTAACTAGCGGGAGTTCCTACAATGAGCAGTTCTTG.

This clonotype is a singleton in its sample. Being one base from a much bigger clone, this may be a read error. This chain connects TRBV20-1 to TRBJ2-3, with 8 bases identical to TRBD2. The CDR3 length is 14 residues. CDR1 DFQATT and CDR2 SNEGSKA come from the germline V gene (reference sequence). The CDR3 nucleotides are TGCAGTGCTGGTAGCGGGGCTAGCACAGATACGCATTATTTT. Amino acid sequence: CSAGSGASTDTHYF.

The table lists this clonotype with a few counts. V usage is TRBV12-3 or TRBV12-4 and J usage is TRBJ1-3; D is perhaps TRBD1 (6 bases). This CDR3 has 13 amino acids. V was cut by 2 bases and J by 6 bases, with 8 bases left in between. The CDR3 coding sequence is TGTGCCAGCAGTTTAAACAGGGCAAACACCATATATTTT. This gives the protein CASSLNRANTIYF.

The chain carries TRBV14 and TRBJ2-5; 12 bases fit TRBD2. V shed 1 base and J 5 bases; nucleotides not matched to a gene: 5. The CDR3 extends over 16 amino acids. Germline V lookup: CDR1 SGHDN, CDR2 FVKESK. The CDR3 loop reads CASSQGLAGVVETQYF. Written as DNA, the CDR3 is TGTGCCAGCAGCCAAGGACTAGCGGGAGTTGTGGAGACCCAGTACTTC.

This rearrangement joins TRBV12-3 or TRBV12-4 to TRBJ1-1, with D hard to call. V gave up 3 bases and J gave up 6 bases, with 17 bases separating them. CDR3 length equals 15 residues. The CDR3 protein is CASSFAGLAGSEAFF. The DNA of the CDR3 is TGTGCCAGCAGTTTTGCGGGCCTCGCGGGGTCTGAAGCTTTCTTT.

This chain uses TRBV5-1 with TRBJ1-2; perhaps TRBD1 as D (5 bases). CDR3 length: 14 residues. The germline V and J ends were trimmed by 0 bases and 6 bases, with 12 bases remaining between them. CDR1 and CDR2 (germline): SGHRS, YFSETQ. The DNA of the CDR3 is TGCGCCAGCAGCTTGGATGGGACTGGCCATGGCTACACCTTC. The encoded protein is CASSLDGTGHGYTF.

The chain recombines TRBV11-2 with TRBJ2-7, with a tentative D call TRBD1 (6 bases). The germline V gene has CDR1 SGHAT and CDR2 FQNNGV. V was shortened by 1 base and J by 7 bases, with 14 bases between the two germline ends. The CDR3 covers 14 residues. In nucleotides, the CDR3 is TGTGCCAGCAGCTTAGCCGGACTGAGGGGGGAGCAGTACTTC. It yields the protein CASSLAGLRGEQYF.

This clonotype has a count of ten or more. The chain uses TRBV12-3 or TRBV12-4 and TRBJ1-5; D ambiguous. V was trimmed by 7 bases and J by 9 bases, leaving 13 bases between them. CDR3 length: 12 amino acids. The CDR3 DNA follows: TGTGCCAGCACCAAGGACGGAGCGCCCCAGCATTTT. This translates into CASTKDGAPQHF.

This chain joins TRBV9 and TRBJ1-3; weak D call: TRBD1 (5 bases). Germline CDR1 reads SGDLS; CDR2 reads YYNGEE. This CDR3 spans 16 amino acids. The ends were cut back, 3 bases at V and 0 bases at J, with 13 bases in the middle. In nucleotides, the CDR3 is TGTGCCAGCAGCGGGGGGACCAACCTCTCTGGAAACACCATATATTTT. It encodes CASSGGTNLSGNTIYF.

This clonotype occurred a few times. The chain couples TRBV20-1 to TRBJ2-7, with D tentatively TRBD2 (6 bases). V was clipped by 3 bases and J by 2 bases, with 11 bases between them. Germline CDR1 is DFQATT and CDR2 is SNEGSKA (reference sequence). The CDR3 runs 13 residues. The CDR3 region has the DNA TGCAGTGCTAGGCGGGATCAACCCTACGAGCAGTACTTC. As protein: CSARRDQPYEQYF.

The sample holds a few counts of this clonotype. The chain couples TRBV12-3 or TRBV12-4 to TRBJ1-3, with no clear D. This CDR3 contains 14 residues. The V and J ends lost 6 bases and 2 bases respectively, with 11 bases between them. CDR3 DNA: TGTGCCAGCAGGCCACAGATCACTGGAAACACCATATATTTT. Translating it yields CASRPQITGNTIYF.

The gene calls are TRBV29-1 and TRBJ2-5; no clear D. The germline CDR1 and CDR2 sequences are SQVTM and ANQGSEA. CDR3 length: 12 residues. Between the trimmed V and J ends, which lost 7 bases and 2 bases, there was a span of 11 bases. CDR3 in amino acids: CSASQTQETQYF. The CDR3 DNA sequence: TGCAGCGCCTCACAAACTCAAGAGACCCAGTACTTC. Together with reference TRBV29-1 and TRBJ2-5, the CDR3 gives the full variable domain: SAVISQKPSRDICQRGTSLTIQCQVDSQVTMMFWYRQQPGQSLTLIATANQGSEATYESGFVIDKFPISRPNLTFSTLTVSNMSPEDSSIYLCSASQTQETQYFGPGTRLLVL.

This clonotype has only a few counts. The chain has TRBV29-1 and TRBJ1-1, with D possibly TRBD1 on 5 matching bases. The CDR3 is 13 residues long. V lost 6 bases, J lost 3 bases, and 14 bases lay in between. CDR1 and CDR2 (germline): SQVTM, ANQGSEA. The CDR3 nucleotides are TGCAGCGTCCTTATCGGGGGGGACACTGAAGCTTTCTTT. It yields the protein CSVLIGGDTEAFF.